Described below is a single T cell receptor (beta chain) sequence and its context. Its antigen target is currently unknown. Base qualities are not recorded, but no much larger clone differs from it by a single base. There are 14 amino acids in the CDR3, from cysteine to phenylalanine inclusive. Left in the record is the CDR3 DNA by itself, 42 bases read in frame from the first base. According to the germline V gene (reference sequence), CDR1 reads PRHDT and CDR2 reads FYEKMQ. Here V drops 4 bases and J drops 4 bases, and the junction holds 6 bases not matched to any gene. The data were taken from a study of shared T cell receptors in the human thymus (dated by TCRdb to about 2021). Regarding the research as a whole: The study examined how self-reactive, shared T-cell receptor alpha chains are generated in the human thymus.

The method was the immunoSEQ multiplex PCR assay. TCRdb limited this immuneACCESS table to in-frame rearrangements with V and J called. A share of clones is missing; checked studies link under half to unresolved V genes, and the rest is unexplained. The sample profile shows approximately 660,000 clones; roughly 90% of them were found once. The ten largest clones capture 0.0095% to 0.011% of the sample. Separately, the same data were catalogued under a study of human thymus T cells. As that second study puts it: In Finland, the donors were immunologically healthy infants who were having open corrective cardiac surgery for congenital heart defects. Thymus tissue was obtained as surgical resects removed during corrective cardiac surgery. V and J gene segment usage appeared biased in both thymic and peripheral blood repertoires. The related research reported highly overlapping thymic TCR repertoires among unrelated individuals. The study used under 10 infant thymus samples plus four related peripheral blood samples to characterize TCR alpha and beta repertoires. Donor ages ranged from roughly 6 to 244 days, and the cohort comprised 5 to 7 male and a couple of female infants. After being mechanically released from the tissue, thymocytes were kept at -70 degrees C in pellets of roughly 10-33 million cells. A QIAsymphony instrument was used to extract genomic DNA from frozen cell pellets. The immunoSEQ multiplex PCR assay was used to amplify the TCRB and TCRAD loci from a standardized amount of quality-controlled genomic DNA. The amplicons covered the V(D)J region and were long enough to include the CDR3 and to identify the V and J genes. Amplicon sequencing was performed on an Illumina platform through the commercial immunoSEQ service. Primer bias and sequencing errors were corrected using previously described methods, and TCRAD and TCRB definitions followed the IMGT database. immunoSEQ Analyzer 3.0 and VDJTools were used for repertoire analysis, which covered basic statistics, V/J segment usage, diversity estimates, rarefaction and pairwise overlap. Diversity was estimated with Chao1, ChaoE, Efron-Thisted, Shannon and inverse Simpson indices, and also on datasets down-sampled to the smallest sample. For repertoire overlap, CDR3 nucleotide sequence, V gene and J gene had to match strictly, and clustering was done by Jaccard-based multidimensional scaling. On average, thymus samples gave 750,000 to 950,000 unique TCRB clonotypes, whereas blood samples gave roughly 80,000.

The sequence was obtained from a boy under three years old with a congenital heart defect. Donor details come from another sample of the same person, matched by shared clones. The specimen was thymocytes. The chain uses TRBV13 and TRBJ1-1, and TRBD1 matches 7 of the central bases. The nucleotide sequence is given as TGTGCCAGCAGCTCCGACAGGGTTTCCACTGAAGCTTTCTTT. Its translation reads: CASSSDRVSTEAFF. When the CDR3 is completed using the reference TRBV13 and TRBJ1-1 genes on either side, the full variable domain is AAGVIQSPRHLIKEKRETATLKCYPIPRHDTVYWYQQGPGQDPQFLISFYEKMQSDKGSIPDRFSAQQFSDYHSELNMSSLELGDSALYFCASSSDRVSTEAFFGQGTRLTVV.